A selection of T cell receptor beta chains follows, all from one sample in a study of T cells in Graves' hyperthyroidism and ophthalmopathy. In TCRdb, the multiplex PCR reads were re-called with MiXCR into one record per CDR3 protein. In the table there are under 500,000 distinct CDR3 sequences, over 12% of which are singletons. Sequencing was carried out using blood. The source is a man aged 45-65 years with Graves' ophthalmopathy. The conserved cysteine and the conserved F or W are not part of the CDR3 here.

j_gene,v_gene,CDR3aa
TRBJ2-7,TRBV2,ATRTSGGYEQY
TRBJ2-1,TRBV12-3/TRBV12-4,ASSPLPGSTYNEQF
TRBJ2-7,TRBV16,ASSHQGGIYEQY
TRBJ2-3,TRBV9,ASSVSGWGTDTQY
TRBJ2-5,TRBV2,ASSIGARGGGETQY
TRBJ2-1,TRBV27,ASSLGGQGLF
TRBJ2-3,TRBV2,ASRLGSSTDTQY
TRBJ2-3,TRBV28,ASSELSALPFGGDTQY
TRBJ2-7,TRBV20-1,SARRTSGSRYEQY
TRBJ2-5,TRBV7-2,ASSAAGGAETQY
TRBJ1-5,TRBV30,AWSKSSNQPQH
TRBJ2-7,TRBV9,ASSFDRVPYEQY
TRBJ2-2,TRBV19,ASEQGFAGELF
TRBJ2-1,TRBV6-1,ASSRPVGQGALGGRNEQF
TRBJ2-7,TRBV5-1,ASSWGQGNYEQY
TRBJ2-5,TRBV20-1,SARDWGPGETQY
TRBJ2-3,TRBV20-1,SAPGPLAPQRVDTQY
TRBJ2-7,TRBV3-1,ASSQRIVGPPTYEQY
TRBJ2-1,TRBV2,ASSETQSGQF
TRBJ2-1,TRBV3-1,ASSQELGRLYNEQF
TRBJ2-3,TRBV19,ASSIEGSGRTDTQY
TRBJ2-4,TRBV2,ASSEDNIQY
TRBJ2-7,TRBV4-1,ASSHPGLAGGAYEQY
TRBJ2-1,TRBV20-1,SARVSGLGRGFNEQF
TRBJ2-2,TRBV3-1,ASSPLATGVSTGELF
TRBJ2-5,TRBV7-9,ASSTAGRGFETQY
TRBJ1-2,TRBV6-1,ASSEAVFMGYT
TRBJ2-1,TRBV14,ASSRPGLAGGNEQF
TRBJ2-1,TRBV18,ASSPDPGTDKNEQF
TRBJ1-4,TRBV5-1,ASSLRPRVGEKLF
TRBJ2-7,TRBV20-1,SASPASSSYEQY
TRBJ2-1,TRBV5-1,ASSKEGLAGSYNEQF
TRBJ2-1,TRBV7-2,ASSPRPYKDNEQF
TRBJ2-5,TRBV3-1,ASSHKKGETQY
TRBJ1-3,TRBV4-1,ASSQVIYRGSGNTIY